The 27 T cell receptor beta chains in this list originate from one sample, sequenced in a study of T-cell memory formation after mild COVID-19. A single record per CDR3 protein comes from TCRdb applying MiXCR to the 5' RACE reads. The sample holds a few hundred thousand distinct CDR3 sequences; about 17% are singletons and the top ten take 20% to 25%. Sequencing was performed on PBMCs or a T cell subset sorted from them (not recorded which). These receptors originate from a man aged 18 to 30 who had mild COVID-19 (a few samples of this study predate the infection). Cell type and time point are not known.

This clonotype was observed a few times. The V call is TRBV12-3 or TRBV12-4, the J call TRBJ2-1; TRBD1 matches 9 bases. Unmatched junction bases numbered 8, after V lost 3 bases and J lost 5 bases. This CDR3 contains 16 residues. The CDR3 spells CASSFPPGQGHNEQFF. CDR3 nucleotide sequence: TGTGCCAGCAGTTTTCCCCCGGGACAGGGCCACAATGAGCAGTTCTTC.

This chain joins TRBV10-2 and TRBJ2-1; the D is unclear. Germline V CDR1 and CDR2: WSHSY, SAAADI. V lost 4 bases and J lost 3, with 10 bases in between. This CDR3 contains 14 residues. CDR3 sequence (DNA): TGCGCCAGCAGTGGAGGATCCGTCTACAATGAGCAGTTCTTC. The encoded protein is CASSGGSVYNEQFF.

The DNA of the CDR3 is TGCGCCAGCAGCTTGGAGCGGGGGGTGGGTGCAGATACGCAGTATTTT. Its translation is CASSLERGVGADTQYF. The rearrangement uses TRBV5-1 and TRBJ2-3, with TRBD2 identical over 9 bases. CDR1 is SGHRS, CDR2 YFSETQ, per germline. This CDR3 has 16 residues. V lost 0 bases and J lost 4; bases outside the gene matches: 6.

The gene calls are TRBV5-1 and TRBJ1-1; TRBD1 agrees at 7 bases. The CDR3 spans 12 residues. The V gene's germline CDR1 is SGHRS and CDR2 YFSETQ. V was pared by 0 bases and J by 9 bases, with 2 bases of the junction left unmatched. The CDR3 nucleotides read TGCGCCAGCAGCTTGGGGGGACAGCAAGCTTTCTTT. Translating it yields CASSLGGQQAFF.

This clonotype was seen a handful of times. The rearrangement uses TRBV18 and TRBJ2-7, with TRBD1 as a possible D gene (5 bases). Trimming shortened V by 4 bases and J by 3 bases, and 10 bases separated the two germline ends. From germline, CDR1 is KGHSH and CDR2 LQKENI. The CDR3 runs to 13 residues. CDR3 sequence reads: CASSQGRDYEQYV. The CDR3 DNA sequence: TGTGCCAGCTCACAGGGCAGGGACTACGAGCAGTACGTC.

V gene TRBV3-1 combines with J gene TRBJ1-1; 9 nucleotides agree with TRBD1. The CDR3 totals 15 residues. CDR1 LGHDT and CDR2 YNNKEL come from the germline V gene (reference sequence). V shed 4 bases and J 7 bases; nucleotides not matched to a gene: 10. The CDR3 loop reads CASSPRDRESLEAFF. CDR3 DNA: TGTGCCAGCAGCCCCCGGGACAGGGAATCACTTGAAGCTTTCTTT.

Only a few counts were recorded for this clonotype. The rearrangement uses TRBV5-1 and TRBJ2-3; D unresolved. Per germline, CDR1 SGHRS and CDR2 YFSETQ. V gave up 4 bases and J gave up 2 bases, with 14 bases separating them. The length of the CDR3 is 15 residues. The CDR3 DNA reads as TGCGCCAGCAGCCGCGAGTGGGCCCACACAGATACGCAGTATTTT. Amino acid sequence: CASSREWAHTDTQYF.

The V call is TRBV2, the J call TRBJ2-7; D is unclear. Deletions cut 3 bases from V and 4 bases from J, with 1 base between. The CDR3 is made up of 10 amino acids. Germline assignment: CDR1 SNHLY and CDR2 FYNNEI. The CDR3 DNA is TGTGCCAGCAGTGAGTACGAGCAGTACTTC. Amino acids: CASSEYEQYF.

This clonotype occurred a few times. The chain is built from TRBV7-9 and TRBJ1-1, with unresolved D. Trimming cost V 8 bases and J 1 base, with 14 bases left between them. In germline, CDR1 is SEHNR, CDR2 FQNEAQ (reference sequence). The CDR3 extends over 14 amino acids. As DNA, the CDR3 is TGTGCCAGCCGCCAGGACTTTGGGAACACTGAAGCTTTCTTT. It codes for CASRQDFGNTEAFF.

The sample holds many counts of this clonotype. The chain links TRBV29-1 to TRBJ2-7, with D tentatively TRBD2 (6 bases). The germline gives CDR1 SQVTM, CDR2 ANQGSEA. Trimming removed 6 bases at V and 1 base at J, with 7 bases between. The CDR3 runs to 11 residues. The CDR3 region is CSVRGSYEQYF. The CDR3 coding sequence is TGCAGCGTACGGGGGTCCTACGAGCAGTACTTC.

This clonotype was observed a few times. This chain connects TRBV29-1 to TRBJ1-2, with a tentative D call TRBD1 (5 bases). V lost 0 bases and J lost 8, with 16 bases in between. The CDR3 extends over 14 amino acids. From germline, CDR1 is SQVTM and CDR2 ANQGSEA. In DNA, the CDR3 is TGCAGCGTTGAAGATAAGCCAGGGCTGGCCGGCTACACCTTC. Amino acid sequence: CSVEDKPGLAGYTF.

This chain joins TRBV4-1 and TRBJ2-1; 11 bases line up with TRBD2. Germline assignment: CDR1 MGHRA and CDR2 YSYEKL. The CDR3 length is 16 residues. Losses at the gene ends were 1 base for V and 4 bases for J; bases not matched to a gene: 3. CDR3 protein: CASSQVPSGGYNEQFF. The CDR3 nucleotides are TGCGCCAGCAGCCAAGTGCCTAGCGGGGGGTACAATGAGCAGTTCTTC.

This clonotype was counted only a few times. This rearrangement joins TRBV5-6 to TRBJ1-2; 7 bases fit TRBD1. J lost 6 bases, V lost 4 bases, and 9 bases had no gene match. Germline CDR1 SGHDT, CDR2 YYEEEE. The CDR3 has 14 residues. In nucleotides, the CDR3 is TGTGCCAGCAGCCTACCGCAGGGGGGGAATGGCTACACCTTC. This sequence encodes CASSLPQGGNGYTF.

This clonotype was detected only once. The chain joins TRBV9 to TRBJ1-1; 10 bases match TRBD1. The CDR3 is 15 amino acids. After removal of 4 bases from V and 3 bases from J, the junction contained 6 bases not matched to a gene. Germline values: CDR1 SGDLS, CDR2 YYNGEE. The CDR3 here is CASSLLGQGDTEAFF. In nucleotides, the CDR3 is TGTGCCAGCAGCCTGCTTGGACAGGGGGACACTGAAGCTTTCTTT.

This chain links TRBV9 with TRBJ2-3, with D unresolved. Germline CDR1 is SGDLS and CDR2 is YYNGEE. The CDR3 length is 12 residues. V lost 2 bases and J 8 bases, leaving 9 bases between the germline ends. The CDR3 DNA sequence: TGTGCCAGCAGCGTCCAAACATCTACGCAGTATTTT. Amino acids: CASSVQTSTQYF.

This clonotype was counted a few times. The chain recombines TRBV21-1 with TRBJ2-5. TRBV21-1 is noted as a pseudogene. The CDR3 is made up of 14 amino acids. The CDR3 nucleotides are TGTGCCAGCAGCAAAGACCCAAGACAAGAGACCCAGTACTTC. As protein: CASSKDPRQETQYF.

This clonotype was picked up a small number of times. The genes are TRBV28 and TRBJ2-2; the D call may be TRBD1 or TRBD2 (6 bases each). This CDR3 spans 15 amino acids. V lost 7 bases, J lost 0 bases, and 12 bases lay in between. Germline CDR1 and CDR2: MDHEN and SYDVKM. CDR3 sequence: CASTGASANTGELFF. The CDR3 bases are TGTGCCAGCACGGGGGCTTCGGCGAACACCGGGGAGCTGTTTTTT.

This clonotype was counted only a few times. DNA of the CDR3: TGTGCCAGCTCACCACCGGGGAGCTCCGGGGCCAACGTCCTGACTTTC. It translates to CASSPPGSSGANVLTF. The V call is TRBV18, the J call TRBJ2-6, with D possibly TRBD2 on 5 matching bases. The germline CDR1 and CDR2 sequences are KGHSH and LQKENI. The CDR3 covers 16 residues. Deletions cut 0 bases from V and 4 bases from J, with 10 bases between.

V is TRBV18 and J is TRBJ2-2, with TRBD2 identical over 13 bases. The CDR3 is 15 amino acids. V shed 6 bases, J shed 4 bases, and the junction held 2 bases outside the gene matches. Germline V gene lookup returns CDR1 KGHSH and CDR2 LQKENI. In DNA, the CDR3 is TGTGCCAGCTCGGGACTAGCGGGGCCCACCGGGGAGCTGTTTTTT. Translating gives CASSGLAGPTGELFF.

This clonotype was counted many times. The chain uses TRBV12-3 or TRBV12-4 and TRBJ1-4; 9 bases align to TRBD1. This CDR3 contains 15 residues. The trim removed 5 bases at V and 5 bases at J, leaving 6 bases unmatched. The DNA of the CDR3 is TGTGCCAGCAGTCCGCCGACAGGGGGAAATGAAAAACTGTTTTTT. Translated, it gives CASSPPTGGNEKLFF.

The chain is built from TRBV3-1 and TRBJ2-1; possibly TRBD2 for D (5 bases). Between the trimmed V and J ends, which lost 3 bases and 12 bases, there was a span of 9 bases. CDR3 length: 11 residues. From germline, CDR1 is LGHDT and CDR2 YNNKEL (reference sequence). The chain's CDR3 is CASSHGAGQFF. DNA of the CDR3: TGTGCCAGCAGCCATGGTGCGGGGCAGTTCTTC.

The gene calls are TRBV7-3 and TRBJ2-2, with 11 bases that match TRBD2. V lost 5 bases and J lost 6; bases outside the gene matches: 11. The germline CDR1 and CDR2 sequences are SGHTA and FQGTGA. The CDR3 has 17 residues. The CDR3 nucleotides read TGTGCCAGCAGCCCCCGGGGTCTGACTAGCGGGGCCGGGGAGCTGTTTTTT. Protein sequence: CASSPRGLTSGAGELFF.

The genes are TRBV18 and TRBJ2-1; 11 nucleotides align to TRBD1. Germline loops: CDR1 KGHSH, CDR2 LQKENI. J was trimmed by 7 bases and V by 2 bases; bases with no gene match: 4. CDR3 length: 15 residues. CDR3 coding DNA: TGTGCCAGCTCACCAGGGACAGGGGGTCGGAATGAGCAGTTCTTC. It is translated as CASSPGTGGRNEQFF.

J is TRBJ1-6 and V is TRBV20-1; D might be TRBD1 (5 bases). Germline V gives CDR1 DFQATT, CDR2 SNEGSKA (reference sequence). V was shortened by 3 bases and J by 10 bases, with 16 bases between the two germline ends. The CDR3 is made up of 14 amino acids. In DNA, the CDR3 is TGCAGTGCTAGTGGTTCAGGGCCGGGGTCACCCCTCCACTTT. Residues: CSASGSGPGSPLHF.

The sample holds a few counts of this clonotype. V is TRBV7-9 and J is TRBJ2-5; TRBD2 might be the D (5 bases). CDR1 and CDR2 (germline): SEHNR, FQNEAQ (reference sequence). The CDR3 totals 14 residues. With 7 bases removed from V and 5 bases from J, the gap between germline ends came to 17 bases. CDR3 residues: CASTRTSDWETQYF. For the CDR3, the DNA is TGTGCCAGCACTCGCACTTCGGACTGGGAGACCCAGTACTTC.

This clonotype was observed a handful of times. The chain carries TRBV11-2 and TRBJ1-4, with 9 bases fitting TRBD1. V shed 7 bases, J shed 4 bases, and the junction held 4 bases outside the gene matches. The germline CDR1 and CDR2 sequences are SGHAT and FQNNGV. The CDR3 spans 14 residues. The CDR3 DNA follows: TGTGCCAGCACCCAGGACAGGGGTAATGAAAAACTGTTTTTT. Translated, it gives CASTQDRGNEKLFF.

V and J are TRBV20-1 and TRBJ1-1; the D is unclear. V was shortened by 6 bases and J by 10 bases, with 15 bases between the two germline ends. The CDR3 is 11 residues long. Per germline, CDR1 DFQATT and CDR2 SNEGSKA (reference sequence). The CDR3 coding sequence is TGCAGTGCAAGGGCCATCCATGGAGCTTTCTTT. Protein sequence: CSARAIHGAFF.